Listed below are T cell receptor beta chains from one sample, sequenced in a study of T cell changes during pregnancy in multiple sclerosis. Clones were read by immunoSEQ multiplex PCR, and TCRdb kept only the in-frame ones, dropping some. The sample shows 90,000 to 120,000 clones, approximately 89% of them seen only once. Sequenced here: peripheral blood, sampled after pregnancy. The receptors derive from a female donor with multiple sclerosis, enrolled in a pregnancy study. The conserved cysteine and the conserved F or W are not part of the CDR3 here. Each record gives: V gene, J gene, clone size, CDR3 protein. Clone size appears in some rows only: once, few, many, or a class for an expanded clone.

v_gene: TRBV18; j_gene: TRBJ1-6; abundance: once; CDR3aa: ASSTDRVYNSPLH
v_gene: TRBV19; j_gene: TRBJ2-1; abundance: NA; CDR3aa: ASSIERGYNEQF
v_gene: TRBV11-2; j_gene: TRBJ2-3; abundance: once; CDR3aa: ASSLNPVTDTQY
v_gene: TRBV25-1; j_gene: TRBJ2-4; abundance: NA; CDR3aa: ASRPTGTPLEAKNIQY
v_gene: TRBV13; j_gene: TRBJ2-1; abundance: NA; CDR3aa: ASSLARGSYNEQF
v_gene: TRBV30; j_gene: TRBJ1-3; abundance: NA; CDR3aa: AWSRDSGSGNTIY
v_gene: TRBV19; j_gene: TRBJ2-7; abundance: NA; CDR3aa: ASSRGQAPYEQY
v_gene: TRBV2; j_gene: TRBJ2-6; abundance: NA; CDR3aa: ASRDRGFLSGANVLT
v_gene: TRBV4-1; j_gene: TRBJ1-6; abundance: NA; CDR3aa: ASSQGTGNSPLH
v_gene: TRBV5-1; j_gene: TRBJ2-1; abundance: NA; CDR3aa: ASSLDSGGPGVAF
v_gene: TRBV14; j_gene: TRBJ1-3; abundance: once; CDR3aa: ASRTGTGEGNTIY
v_gene: TRBV5-1; j_gene: TRBJ1-4; abundance: NA; CDR3aa: ASSLGDTSFGNEKLF
v_gene: TRBV5-4; j_gene: TRBJ2-6; abundance: NA; CDR3aa: ASRPGQTKYSGANVLT
v_gene: TRBV29-1; j_gene: TRBJ1-1; abundance: few; CDR3aa: SVGRGNTEAF
v_gene: TRBV7-9; j_gene: TRBJ2-7; abundance: once; CDR3aa: ASSFSGEGEQY
v_gene: TRBV19; j_gene: TRBJ1-2; abundance: NA; CDR3aa: ASRQPRQGANYGYT
v_gene: TRBV6-1; j_gene: TRBJ2-1; abundance: NA; CDR3aa: AGTSGGPYNEQF
v_gene: TRBV4-1; j_gene: TRBJ2-3; abundance: once; CDR3aa: ASSPSWLVGGTDTQY
v_gene: TRBV4-1; j_gene: TRBJ1-5; abundance: NA; CDR3aa: ASSQEGSGGGVGLVQPQH
v_gene: TRBV18; j_gene: TRBJ2-5; abundance: NA; CDR3aa: ASSPRTGDEETQY
v_gene: TRBV19; j_gene: TRBJ1-5; abundance: NA; CDR3aa: ASSILLRGNQPQH
v_gene: TRBV27; j_gene: TRBJ1-2; abundance: NA; CDR3aa: ASSLTGTAGGYT
v_gene: TRBV21-1; j_gene: TRBJ2-5; abundance: once; CDR3aa: ASSRWDRASQETQY
v_gene: TRBV13; j_gene: TRBJ2-7; abundance: NA; CDR3aa: ASSLGAGGPYEQY
v_gene: TRBV15; j_gene: TRBJ1-5; abundance: NA; CDR3aa: ATASAGGRNQPQH